The sequence of this T cell receptor beta chain was determined in a study of beta chain features in type 1 diabetes listed by TCRdb under 2018. Broadly, across the study: Mean age, gender distribution, total cell number and subset yield were not different between patients and healthy donors. A total of 85 million to 110 million sorted cells were examined across all samples, and RNA yield correlated strongly with the number of cells per subset. In the study, TCRB repertoires of sorted circulating CD4+ T cell subsets from recently diagnosed type 1 diabetes patients were compared with those of matched healthy donors. Naive and central memory subsets were obtained from all 30 or so donors, but regulatory and stem cell-like memory subsets were isolated from only 8 patients and roughly eight healthy donors.

General study outcomes and caveats: At VDJ recombination sites, patients with type 1 diabetes made fewer insertions and deleted more nucleotides, a pattern implying thymic rearrangement abnormalities. Because cDNA was sequenced instead of genomic DNA, activated cells with high expression could be over-represented, although the groups did not differ in activation or CD3 levels. Naive, central memory and regulatory TCRB repertoires appeared more similar among patients than among healthy donors. A moderate but significant shortening of TCRB CDR3 length was observed in type 1 diabetes patients in all four CD4+ subsets. Because the HLA sub-analyses included only small numbers of individuals, any influence of HLA type on TCRB rearrangement was left unresolved. PCR may preferentially amplify shorter templates, but because patient and control samples were amplified and corrected together, any resulting skew would affect both groups equally.

The entire amount of isolated RNA was reverse transcribed using the High Capacity cDNA Reverse Transcription Kit, so the sequenced TCRB transcripts were expressed ones. Stem cell-like memory T cell samples underwent survey-depth immunoSEQ sequencing, averaging approximately 1 million total reads per sample. Sorted cells were lysed in RLT buffer, and RNA was extracted using DNase-treated RNeasy Micro or Mini kits according to cell number. Each cell subset was processed on its own to prevent cross-contamination, while patient and healthy donor samples were processed together. The immunoSEQ multiplex PCR was used to amplify TCRB sequences from cDNA, generating 87-bp fragments that spanned the CDR3 region. The amplicons were sequenced using the Illumina HiSeq platform. The authors' analysis ran thus. PCR bias was corrected computationally using synthetic template baselines, and reads within Hamming distance 2 were collapsed, with unmergeable singletons discarded. By aligning reads against IMGT, V, D and J genes, CDR3 length, and insertions or deletions at six rearrangement sites were assigned. Clonotype counts were normalized to sorted cell number within each subset before computing true diversity and Gini coefficients with the tcR R package. Repertoire sharing was quantified using the overlap coefficient calculated on TCRB nucleotide sequences. Sourced from immuneACCESS, this table was stored by TCRdb with only in-frame sequences that have V and J called. A share of the clones is absent; for the studies checked, an unresolved V gene accounts for under half, and the remainder has no known explanation. V and J calls and clone size come straight from that table; D and trimming were deduced from the DNA. Within this sample are about 110,000 clones, with less than 40% of them counted one time only. In total, the top ten clones hold over 0.065% of the sample.

Of note for this clone: Its antigen remains unidentified. No per-base quality is available; no much larger clone lies one base away.

A single peripheral blood draw of approximately 110 mL on average was collected from each donor into heparinised tubes. A BD FACSAria II was used to sort naive, central memory, regulatory and stem cell-like memory CD4+ T cells with a panel that included CD45RO, CCR7, CD25, CD127, CD95 and CD27. Every sorted population had a purity above 95%. PBMCs were isolated right away by Lymphoprep density gradient centrifugation and were stained directly, without culture. So that batch effects would be minimized, each experiment stained and sorted samples in pairs, pairing one healthy donor with one patient. Sequencing input: stem cell memory CD4+ T cells from blood. In light of the paper, this sample's cell subset or site label describes: stem cell-like memory CD4+ T cells. This sequence originates from a woman between 18 and 29 years old in good health.

The CDR3 reads CASSRLTGTNEKLFF. The nucleotides are TGCGCCAGCAGCCGCTTGACAGGAACTAATGAAAAACTGTTTTTT. The chain employs TRBV5-1 and TRBJ1-4, and TRBD1 may be the D gene, going by 6 matching bases. The germline V gene supplies CDR1 SGHRS and CDR2 YFSETQ. The germline ends are 11 bases apart after V is trimmed by 4 bases and J by 1 base. The CDR3 measures 15 amino acids from cysteine to phenylalanine. This entry keeps only the CDR3 DNA: 45 bases, framed from base 1.